This T cell receptor beta chain appears in the sequencing data of a study of T cells expressing NK-cell markers. Germline CDR1 is ENHRY and CDR2 is SYGVKD. CDR3 size: 12 residues. After re-calling the 5' RACE reads, TCRdb lists one entry per CDR3 protein, DNA absent. This sample lists some 440,000 distinct CDR3 sequences; its ten largest clones have more than 1.4%. The sample consisted of blood T cells: a sorted CD56 or NKG2C T cell subset, CD4+ or CD8+ T cells, or bulk PBMC T cells (not recorded which). The chain combines TRBV10-3 with TRBJ1-1; TCRdb picks TRBD1, but there is no DNA to check that call. The TCR sequence derives from a woman aged 45-65 years in good health. CDR3 sequence reads: CAISDGGTEAFF.